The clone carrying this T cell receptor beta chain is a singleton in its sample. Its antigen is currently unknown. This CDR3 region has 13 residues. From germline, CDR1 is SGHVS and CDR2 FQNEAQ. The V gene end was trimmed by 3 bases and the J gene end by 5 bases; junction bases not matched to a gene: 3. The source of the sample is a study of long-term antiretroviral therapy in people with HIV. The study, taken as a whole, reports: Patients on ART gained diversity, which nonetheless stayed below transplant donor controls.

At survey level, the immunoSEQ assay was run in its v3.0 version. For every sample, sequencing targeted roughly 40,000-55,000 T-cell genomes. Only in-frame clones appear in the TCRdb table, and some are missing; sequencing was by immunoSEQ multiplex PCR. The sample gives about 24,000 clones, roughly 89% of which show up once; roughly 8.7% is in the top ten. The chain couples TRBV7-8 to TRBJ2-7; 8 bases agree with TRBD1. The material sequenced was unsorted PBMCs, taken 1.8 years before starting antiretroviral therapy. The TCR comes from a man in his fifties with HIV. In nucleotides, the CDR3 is TGTGCCAGCAGCTTCGGACAGGGCCACGAGCAGTACTTC. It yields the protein CASSFGQGHEQYF.